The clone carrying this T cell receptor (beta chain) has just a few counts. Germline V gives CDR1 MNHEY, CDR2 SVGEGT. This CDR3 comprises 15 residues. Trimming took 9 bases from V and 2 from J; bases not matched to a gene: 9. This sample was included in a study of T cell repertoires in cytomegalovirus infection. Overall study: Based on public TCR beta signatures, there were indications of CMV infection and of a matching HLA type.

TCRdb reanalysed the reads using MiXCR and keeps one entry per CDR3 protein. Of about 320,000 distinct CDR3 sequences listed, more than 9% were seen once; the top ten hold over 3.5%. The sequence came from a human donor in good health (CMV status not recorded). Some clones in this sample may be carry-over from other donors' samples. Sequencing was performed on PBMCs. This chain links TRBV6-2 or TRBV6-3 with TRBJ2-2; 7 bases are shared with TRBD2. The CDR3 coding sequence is TGTGCCAGTTCCAGCGGGGACTTTAACACCGGGGAGCTGTTTTTT. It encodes CASSSGDFNTGELFF.